This entry describes one T cell receptor (beta chain). Germline assignment: CDR1 ENHRY and CDR2 SYGVKD. The CDR3 has 13 residues. V was clipped by 8 bases and J by 9 bases; unmatched bases: 10. This entry comes from a study of blood T cell repertoires in COVID-19. In the study overall: The analysed material was cDNA or gDNA that came from T cells, B-cell-depleted T cells, or PBMCs.

Original processing methods: Quantification of nucleated cells was approximated via reference gene primer amplification. Repertoires were generated with immunoSEQ multiplex PCR, while TCRdb's copy carries only in-frame clones and drops some. D and trimming were read from the DNA, whereas the V and J calls and clone size are those reported in that table. The repertoire consists of tens of thousands of clones, with roughly nine tenths occurring once and the leading ten covering 3%. The TCR sequence derives from a woman in her forties or fifties with active or convalescent COVID-19. Sequences were obtained from peripheral blood. The V call is TRBV10-3, the J call TRBJ1-2; 9 bases line up with TRBD1. The CDR3 nucleotides read TGTGCCATCGTCCAGGGACAGGGCCGTAGCTACACCTTC. Translated: CAIVQGQGRSYTF.